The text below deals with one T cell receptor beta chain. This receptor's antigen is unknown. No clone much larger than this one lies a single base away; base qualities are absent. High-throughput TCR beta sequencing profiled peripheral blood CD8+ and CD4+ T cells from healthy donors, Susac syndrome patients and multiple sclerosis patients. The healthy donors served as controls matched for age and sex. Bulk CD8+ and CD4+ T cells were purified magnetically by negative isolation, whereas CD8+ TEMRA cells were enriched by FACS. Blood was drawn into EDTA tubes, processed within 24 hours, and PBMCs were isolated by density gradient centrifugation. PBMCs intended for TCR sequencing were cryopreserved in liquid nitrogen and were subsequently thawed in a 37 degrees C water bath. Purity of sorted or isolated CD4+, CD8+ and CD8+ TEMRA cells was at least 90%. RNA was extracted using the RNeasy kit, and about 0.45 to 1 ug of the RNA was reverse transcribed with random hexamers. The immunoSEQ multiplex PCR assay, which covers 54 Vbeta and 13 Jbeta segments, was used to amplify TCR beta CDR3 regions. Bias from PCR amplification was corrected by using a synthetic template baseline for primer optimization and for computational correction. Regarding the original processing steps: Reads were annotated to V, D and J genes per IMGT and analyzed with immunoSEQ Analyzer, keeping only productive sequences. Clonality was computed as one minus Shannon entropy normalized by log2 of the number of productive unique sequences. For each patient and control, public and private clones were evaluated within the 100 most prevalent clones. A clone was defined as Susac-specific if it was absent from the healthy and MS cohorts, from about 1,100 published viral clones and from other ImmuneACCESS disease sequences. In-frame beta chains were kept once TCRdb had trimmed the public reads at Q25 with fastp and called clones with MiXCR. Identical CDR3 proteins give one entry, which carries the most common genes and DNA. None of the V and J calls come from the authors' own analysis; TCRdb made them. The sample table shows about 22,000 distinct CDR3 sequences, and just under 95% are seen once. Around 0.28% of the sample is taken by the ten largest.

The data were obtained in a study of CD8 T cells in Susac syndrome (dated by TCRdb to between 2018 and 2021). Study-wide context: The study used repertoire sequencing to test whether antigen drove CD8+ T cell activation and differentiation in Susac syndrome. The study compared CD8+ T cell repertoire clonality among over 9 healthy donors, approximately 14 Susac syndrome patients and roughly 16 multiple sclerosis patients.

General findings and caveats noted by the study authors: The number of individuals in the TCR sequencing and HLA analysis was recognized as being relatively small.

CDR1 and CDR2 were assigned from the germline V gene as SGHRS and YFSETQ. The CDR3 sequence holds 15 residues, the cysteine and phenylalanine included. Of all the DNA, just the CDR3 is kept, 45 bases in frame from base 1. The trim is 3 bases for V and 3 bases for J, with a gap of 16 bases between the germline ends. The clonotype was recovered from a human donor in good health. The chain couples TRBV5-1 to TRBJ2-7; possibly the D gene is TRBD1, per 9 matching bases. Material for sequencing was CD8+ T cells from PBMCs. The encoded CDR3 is CASSWGTGTSYEQYF. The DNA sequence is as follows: TGCGCCAGCAGCTGGGGGACAGGGACTAGCTACGAGCAGTACTTC.